This TCR beta chain was identified in a study of blood T cell repertoires in COVID-19. Generated by immunoSEQ multiplex PCR, the TCRdb table keeps only in-frame clones and is missing some. The sample contains around 180,000 clones, roughly four fifths of which appear only once. CDR3 length: 16 residues. The V segment lost 7 bases and the J segment 5 bases; nucleotides outside the gene matches: 11. CDR1 and CDR2 (germline): SNHLY, FYNNEI. The clonotype comes from a man in his fifties or sixties who had recovered from COVID-19. The sequenced sample was PBMCs or T cells enriched from blood (not recorded which). The chain couples TRBV2 to TRBJ1-6; 7 bases line up with TRBD1. The CDR3 loop is CASTDGQAVHNSPLHF. The CDR3 DNA is TGTGCCAGCACCGATGGACAGGCTGTTCATAATTCACCCCTCCACTTT.